This entry concerns a single T cell receptor (beta chain). Which antigen it targets is not known. No qualities accompany the bases; no much larger clone lies one base away. Peripheral blood CD8+ and CD4+ T cells from healthy donors, Susac syndrome patients and multiple sclerosis patients were profiled using high-throughput TCR beta sequencing. Healthy donors were age- and sex-matched controls. Bulk CD8+ and CD4+ T cells were purified by magnetic negative isolation, whereas CD8+ TEMRA cells were enriched by FACS. Blood was drawn into EDTA tubes, processed within 24 hours, and PBMCs were isolated by density gradient centrifugation. PBMCs intended for TCR sequencing were cryopreserved in liquid nitrogen and were subsequently thawed in a 37 degrees C water bath. The sorted or isolated CD4+, CD8+ and CD8+ TEMRA cells reached a purity of at least 90%. RNA was extracted using the RNeasy kit, and roughly 0.45 to 1 ug of the RNA was reverse transcribed with random hexamers. The immunoSEQ multiplex PCR assay, covering 54 Vbeta and 13 Jbeta segments, was used to amplify TCR beta CDR3 regions. PCR amplification bias was corrected using a synthetic template baseline for primer optimization and computational correction. The study's processing was this. Reads were annotated to V, D and J genes per IMGT and analyzed with immunoSEQ Analyzer, keeping only productive sequences. Clonality was computed as one minus Shannon entropy normalized by log2 of the number of productive unique sequences. Public and private clones were assessed among the 100 most prevalent clones of each patient and control. Susac-specific clones were defined as absent from healthy and MS cohorts, 800 to 1,200 published viral clones and other ImmuneACCESS disease sequences. TCRdb handled the public reads itself, with Q25 trimming in fastp and clone calling in MiXCR, and kept productive beta chains. One record per CDR3 amino acid sequence lists the most common genes and DNA. These V and J calls originate from TCRdb's pipeline instead of the authors' own analysis. The sample contains roughly 200,000 distinct CDR3 sequences, 85% to 95% of them found a single time. The ten largest clones represent 0.095% to 0.12% of the sample.

The data are from a study of CD8 T cells in Susac syndrome (dated by TCRdb to 2018 to 2020). With regard to the full study: The study used repertoire sequencing to test whether antigen drove CD8+ T cell activation and differentiation in Susac syndrome.

Study-wide findings and limitations: The number of individuals in the TCR sequencing and HLA analysis was recognized as being relatively small.

V drops 5 bases and J drops 11 bases, leaving 19 bases in between. CDR1 and CDR2, looked up from the germline V gene, are MNHEY and SVGEGT. From the cysteine up to the phenylalanine, the CDR3 has a length of 14 residues. Of the read, only the CDR3 DNA is kept; its 42 bases are in frame from base 1. The clonotype originates from a human donor in good health. The sequenced sample was CD4+ T cells from PBMCs. In this chain, TRBV6-2 or TRBV6-3 is recombined with TRBJ1-5; the D region possibly corresponds to TRBD1 (6 bases align). The CDR3 reads CASSPSGLSGAQHF. The sequence in DNA is TGTGCCAGCAGTCCCAGCGGCTTATCAGGGGCCCAGCATTTT.